The 23 T cell receptor beta chains below were found in one sample sequenced in a study of early T cells in non-severe SARS-CoV-2 infection. TCRdb independently ran MiXCR on the 5' RACE reads; one entry per CDR3 protein. The table records tens of thousands of distinct CDR3 sequences, 12% of them present only once. The sequenced sample was whole blood, obtained at baseline. These receptors came from an adult who was a healthcare worker with PCR-confirmed SARS-CoV-2 infection or an uninfected control (not recorded which).

This clonotype was observed a handful of times. This chain connects TRBV4-2 to TRBJ2-7; D ambiguous. The CDR3 is made up of 15 amino acids. Germline loops: CDR1 LGHNA, CDR2 YNFKEQ. V was pared by 0 bases and J by 0 bases, with 9 bases between. The CDR3 loop is CASSQERASSYEQYF. In nucleotides, the CDR3 is TGTGCCAGCAGCCAAGAAAGGGCCTCCTCCTACGAGCAGTACTTC.

The chain joins TRBV7-9 to TRBJ2-1, with 8 bases lining up with TRBD2. This CDR3 has 13 amino acids. Unmatched junction bases numbered 9, after V lost 2 bases and J lost 15 bases. Germline V gene lookup returns CDR1 SEHNR and CDR2 FQNEAQ (reference sequence). This CDR3 is CASSLPSSGSAFF. CDR3 bases: TGTGCCAGCAGCTTACCGTCTAGCGGGTCCGCGTTCTTC.

In this sample, this clonotype turned up a few times. CDR3 loop: CASSLARTSGLGYEQYF. CDR3 DNA: TGTGCCAGCAGCTTAGCGAGGACTAGCGGGCTTGGGTACGAGCAGTACTTC. V and J are TRBV7-2 and TRBJ2-7; 11 bases are shared with TRBD2. This CDR3 has 17 residues. V was clipped by 0 bases and J by 4 bases; unmatched bases: 8. From germline, CDR1 is SGHTA and CDR2 FQGNSA.

This clonotype has ten or more counts. The V and J genes are TRBV7-2 and TRBJ1-4; 8 bases are a match to TRBD1. The CDR3 is 14 residues long. Germline V gene sequence: CDR1 SGHTA, CDR2 FQGNSA. The ends lost 7 bases at V and 6 bases at J; junction bases unmatched: 7. The CDR3 loop reads CASKTGTGDEKLFF. For the CDR3, the DNA is TGTGCCAGCAAGACCGGGACAGGAGATGAAAAACTGTTTTTT.

The chain is built from TRBV20-1 and TRBJ2-7; the D is unclear. The CDR3 runs 12 residues. The germline V gene encodes CDR1 DFQATT and CDR2 SNEGSKA (reference sequence). V was pared by 3 bases and J by 2 bases, with 8 bases between. The CDR3 nucleotides are TGCAGTGCTAGGTTAGGGACCTACGAGCAGTACTTC. Translated: CSARLGTYEQYF.

This clonotype was recorded at least ten times. The chain has TRBV7-2 and TRBJ2-3; 8 bases fit TRBD1. Trimming took 2 bases from V and 4 from J; bases not matched to a gene: 14. This CDR3 comprises 18 residues. Per the germline V gene, CDR1 is SGHTA and CDR2 is FQGNSA. The chain's CDR3 is CASSLPDRGGVGSDTQYF. The CDR3 DNA sequence: TGTGCCAGCAGCTTACCCGACAGGGGAGGTGTCGGATCAGATACGCAGTATTTT.

The chain joins TRBV28 to TRBJ1-2; 9 bases are shared with TRBD1. J lost 10 bases, V lost 6 bases, and 9 bases had no gene match. This CDR3 region has 13 residues. CDR1 and CDR2 from the germline V gene are MDHEN and SYDVKM. The CDR3 region is CASRISGQGLYTF. The CDR3 DNA reads as TGTGCCAGCAGAATATCGGGACAGGGACTCTACACCTTC.

This clonotype was counted ten times or more. V is TRBV20-1 and J is TRBJ2-1, with D perhaps matching TRBD1 (6 bases). V was cut by 2 bases and J by 3 bases, with 17 bases left in between. The CDR3 contains 16 residues. Germline CDR1 is DFQATT and CDR2 is SNEGSKA (reference sequence). In DNA form, the CDR3 reads TGCAGTGCTAGAACCCCTCTAGTAGGGGGCTACAATGAGCAGTTCTTC. It yields the protein CSARTPLVGGYNEQFF.

The chain recombines TRBV11-2 with TRBJ2-3; 10 bases align to TRBD2. Germline lookup yields CDR1 SGHAT and CDR2 FQNNGV. Unmatched junction bases numbered 1, after V lost 5 bases and J lost 2 bases. The length of the CDR3 is 14 residues. The CDR3 is CASSGLADTDTQYF. The CDR3 DNA follows: TGTGCCAGCAGCGGACTAGCGGACACAGATACGCAGTATTTT.

This chain joins TRBV6-2 or TRBV6-3 and TRBJ1-2; perhaps TRBD1 as D (5 bases). Germline V CDR1 and CDR2: MNHEY, SVGEGT. The ends were cut back, 5 bases at V and 10 bases at J, with 14 bases in the middle. The CDR3 runs 12 residues. The CDR3 DNA reads TGTGCCAGCAGTGAGCAGGGCGTTGACTACACCTTC. Amino acids: CASSEQGVDYTF.

This clonotype occurred a few times. This rearrangement joins TRBV20-1 to TRBJ2-3; D unclear. The germline V gene encodes CDR1 DFQATT and CDR2 SNEGSKA (reference sequence). There are 15 residues in the CDR3. Trimming removed 6 bases at V and 1 base at J, with 17 bases between. The DNA of the CDR3 is TGCAGTGCCCCAGACCTGCGAATGGGCACAGATACGCAGTATTTT. This translates into CSAPDLRMGTDTQYF.

The chain uses TRBV7-2 and TRBJ2-5; TRBD2 matches 9 bases. The CDR3 is 14 amino acids. Germline lookup yields CDR1 SGHTA and CDR2 FQGNSA. J lost 5 bases, V lost 3 bases, and 4 bases had no gene match. The CDR3 DNA sequence: TGTGCCAGCAGCTTGGGGACTAGCCAGGAGACCCAGTACTTC. Protein product: CASSLGTSQETQYF.

This chain joins TRBV28 and TRBJ1-2; maybe TRBD1 (5 bases). Trimming cost V 1 base and J 2 bases, with 17 bases left between them. The germline V gene encodes CDR1 MDHEN and CDR2 SYDVKM. The CDR3 totals 17 residues. Written as DNA, the CDR3 is TGTGCCAGCAGTTTATCGGGGCGGCAGGTCAGGAACTATGGCTACACCTTC. This encodes CASSLSGRQVRNYGYTF.

Many counts were recorded for this clonotype. J is TRBJ2-7 and V is TRBV7-3; weak D call: TRBD2 (6 bases). Deletions cut 5 bases from V and 5 bases from J, with 13 bases between. The CDR3 is 13 residues long. Per the germline V gene, CDR1 is SGHTA and CDR2 is FQGTGA. The CDR3 coding sequence is TGTGCCAGCAGCCCGTACTGGGGGGACGAGCAGTACTTC. Protein product: CASSPYWGDEQYF.

This clonotype came up many times. Here the CDR3 DNA reads TGTGCCAGCAGTCTAGGGGACGCTCGGACTGAAGCTTTCTTT. It yields the protein CASSLGDARTEAFF. The chain links TRBV12-3 or TRBV12-4 to TRBJ1-1, with a weak D call TRBD1 (5 bases). This CDR3 region has 14 residues. Trimming removed 5 bases at V and 5 bases at J, with 15 bases between.

This clonotype occurred a few times. The gene calls are TRBV28 and TRBJ2-2; D remains ambiguous. V dropped 3 bases and J dropped 0 bases, with 8 bases sitting between them. The CDR3 contains 15 residues. Germline values: CDR1 MDHEN, CDR2 SYDVKM. The CDR3 region is CASSFPNSNTGELFF. As DNA, the CDR3 is TGTGCCAGCAGTTTCCCTAACTCGAACACCGGGGAGCTGTTTTTT.

This clonotype has more than one count but fewer than ten. The chain couples TRBV9 to TRBJ1-4; D is uncertain. The CDR3 sequence is 13 residues long. The V and J ends lost 0 bases and 3 bases respectively, with 3 bases between them. Germline CDR1 is SGDLS and CDR2 is YYNGEE. The CDR3 DNA follows: TGTGCCAGCAGCGTAGTGGCTAATGAAAAACTGTTTTTT. Translating it yields CASSVVANEKLFF.

This clonotype showed up many times. The chain carries TRBV29-1 and TRBJ2-2; D ambiguous. V was trimmed by 6 bases and J by 4 bases, leaving 21 bases between them. This CDR3 is built from 16 residues. The V gene's germline CDR1 is SQVTM and CDR2 ANQGSEA. The CDR3, as DNA: TGCAGCGTCCTACACCCCGGGTTATCCTCCACCGGGGAGCTGTTTTTT. Protein: CSVLHPGLSSTGELFF.

This clonotype was counted a few times. The chain recombines TRBV7-2 with TRBJ1-6; 7 nucleotides agree with TRBD1. CDR1 is SGHTA, CDR2 FQGNSA, per germline. The CDR3 runs 18 residues. J lost 0 bases, V lost 1 base, and 6 bases had no gene match. The CDR3 DNA follows: TGTGCCAGCAGCTTAGTCTGGACAGGAGGCTCCTATAATTCACCCCTCCACTTT. This encodes CASSLVWTGGSYNSPLHF. The full variable domain, rest sourced from reference TRBV7-2 and TRBJ1-6, is GAGVSQSPSNKVTEKGKDVELRCDPISGHTALYWYRQSLGQGLEFLIYFQGNSAPDKSGLPSDRFSAERTGGSVSTLTIQRTQQEDSAVYLCASSLVWTGGSYNSPLHFGNGTRLTVT.

V gene TRBV5-4 combines with J gene TRBJ2-5, with a tentative D call TRBD2 (6 bases). CDR1 is SGHNT and CDR2 is YYREEE in the germline V gene (reference sequence). CDR3 size: 15 residues. The germline V and J ends were trimmed by 6 bases and 2 bases, with 17 bases remaining between them. Here the CDR3 reads CASKLSAGIQETQYF. The CDR3 nucleotides are TGTGCCAGCAAGCTTTCGGCGGGAATTCAAGAGACCCAGTACTTC.

In its sample, this clonotype was seen a few times. CDR3 loop: CASSMITDTQYF. The CDR3 coding sequence is TGTGCCAGCAGCATGATCACAGATACGCAGTATTTT. V is TRBV2 and J is TRBJ2-3; D not certain. Germline V gene lookup returns CDR1 SNHLY and CDR2 FYNNEI. This CDR3 has 12 amino acids. Trimming removed 6 bases from V and 2 bases from J, with 6 bases in between.

This clonotype turned up a few times. The chain recombines TRBV27 with TRBJ2-3, with a weak D call TRBD2 (6 bases). Germline V gene sequence: CDR1 MNHEY, CDR2 SMNVEV (reference sequence). With 4 bases removed from V and 4 bases from J, the gap between germline ends came to 6 bases. There are 12 residues in the CDR3. CDR3 bases: TGTGCCAGCAGTTCTAGCGCAGATACGCAGTATTTT. Translation: CASSSSADTQYF.

This clonotype came up a few times. This chain links TRBV11-2 with TRBJ2-4; 8 bases are shared with TRBD2. Germline V gives CDR1 SGHAT, CDR2 FQNNGV. The ends lost 5 bases at V and 2 bases at J; junction bases unmatched: 5. The CDR3 has 15 residues. CDR3 region: CASSPGLGPKNIQYF. DNA for the CDR3: TGTGCCAGCAGCCCGGGACTAGGCCCCAAAAACATTCAGTACTTC. Full variable domain (rest looked up from reference TRBV11-2 and TRBJ2-4): EAGVAQSPRYKIIEKRQSVAFWCNPISGHATLYWYQQILGQGPKLLIQFQNNGVVDDSQLPKDRFSAERLKGVDSTLKIQPAKLEDSAVYLCASSPGLGPKNIQYFGAGTRLSVL.